This TCR beta chain was sequenced during a study of T cells after yellow fever vaccination. V was shortened by 3 bases and J by 7 bases, with 24 bases between the two germline ends. Germline CDR1 is MGHRA and CDR2 is YSYEKL. CDR3 length: 17 amino acids. The sample holds many counts of this clonotype. They built TCR cDNA with 5'RACE template switching, a step that put in a universal primer site and UMIs. A single record per CDR3 protein comes from TCRdb applying MiXCR to the 5' RACE reads. The sample records 300,000 to 400,000 distinct CDR3 sequences, approximately 13% being singletons. The sample here was CD4+ T cells sorted from PBMCs, taken 15 days after the yellow fever booster vaccination. This chain connects TRBV4-1 to TRBJ1-2, with a tentative D call TRBD1 (5 bases). The TCR originated in a man between 18 and 35 years old who received the YFV17D yellow fever vaccine. Here the CDR3 reads CASSHPGRPGLRSGYTF. The CDR3 DNA follows: TGCGCCAGCAGCCACCCCGGGCGGCCGGGACTGAGATCTGGCTACACCTTC.